The 28 T cell receptor beta chains presented below share a single source sample, sequenced in a study of Tregs in tolerant kidney transplant recipients. The antigens for these receptors are not known. Generated by immunoSEQ multiplex PCR, the TCRdb table keeps only in-frame clones and is missing some. This table holds approximately 17,000 clones, approximately 57% found once. Source material: Tregs from blood cultured with allogeneic cells. These TCRs come from a human donor in good health.

The gene calls are TRBV29-1 and TRBJ2-1; TRBD2 aligns across 8 bases. Germline V gene lookup returns CDR1 SQVTM and CDR2 ANQGSEA. J was trimmed by 9 bases and V by 2 bases; bases with no gene match: 12. CDR3 length equals 15 residues. CDR3 in amino acids: CSVESGTRKTGEQFF. The CDR3 DNA reads TGCAGCGTTGAATCCGGGACTAGGAAGACGGGTGAGCAGTTCTTC.

The chain uses TRBV6-5 and TRBJ1-6; D unresolved. CDR3 length equals 15 residues. V was shortened by 1 base and J by 10 bases, with 14 bases between the two germline ends. Germline V gene data show CDR1 as MNHEY and CDR2 as SVGAGI. The CDR3 region has the DNA TGTGCCAGCAGTTACTGGAAGGGAGGGCCCTCACCCCTCCACTTT. As protein: CASSYWKGGPSPLHF.

The genes are TRBV4-2 and TRBJ2-3; D unresolved. The germline V and J ends were trimmed by 0 bases and 9 bases, with 10 bases remaining between them. This CDR3 region has 13 residues. The V gene's germline CDR1 is LGHNA and CDR2 YNFKEQ. For the CDR3, the DNA is TGTGCCAGCAGCCAAGATGCAGGAGTAACGCAGTATTTT. Its protein is CASSQDAGVTQYF.

To note about this clone: It may be a read error: a sequence one base away is much more abundant. The V and J genes are TRBV5-1 and TRBJ1-5; 7 positions agree with TRBD1. The CDR3 runs 15 residues. Germline CDR1 is SGHRS and CDR2 is YFSETQ. CDR3 region: CVSSVTGIGNQPQHF. CDR3 nucleotides: TGCGTCAGCAGCGTGACAGGGATCGGGAATCAGCCCCAGCATTTT.

This clone was picked up many times. The chain couples TRBV2 to TRBJ2-7; D may be TRBD1 or TRBD2 (7 bases each). Trimming removed 3 bases at V and 7 bases at J, with 19 bases between. The CDR3 contains 15 residues. CDR1 SNHLY and CDR2 FYNNEI come from the germline V gene. The chain's CDR3 is CASSDVGLGGVEQYF. For the CDR3, the DNA is TGTGCCAGCAGTGATGTTGGACTAGGGGGCGTAGAGCAGTACTTC.

The chain has TRBV12-5 and TRBJ1-5; D call uncertain. V gave up 7 bases and J gave up 3 bases, with 13 bases separating them. CDR1 and CDR2 (germline): LGHNT, FRNRAP. The CDR3 runs 14 residues. The CDR3 DNA follows: TGTGCTAGTGAGCTAGACGGCTTCAATCAGCCCCAGCATTTT. Translating gives CASELDGFNQPQHF.

This chain joins TRBV5-8 and TRBJ2-7; 13 bases line up with TRBD2. This CDR3 spans 18 amino acids. Unmatched junction bases numbered 16, after V lost 4 bases and J lost 6 bases. CDR1 and CDR2 (germline): SGHTS, YDEGEE. In nucleotides, the CDR3 is TGTGCCAGCAGCCCTCCTTACAGGGGACTAGCGGGAAGGCGCGAGCAGTACTTC. Its protein is CASSPPYRGLAGRREQYF. The full variable domain, with the rest looked up from reference TRBV5-8 and TRBJ2-7, is EAGVTQSPTHLIKTRGQQATLRCSPISGHTSVYWYQQALGLGLQFLLWYDEGEERNRGNFPPRFSGRQFPNYSSELNVNALELEDSALYLCASSPPYRGLAGRREQYFGPGTRLTVT.

The chain has TRBV6-6 and TRBJ2-1; a possible D gene is TRBD2 (6 bases). Trimming took off 7 bases at V and 10 bases at J, with 17 bases between the two ends. The V gene's germline CDR1 is MNHNY and CDR2 SVGAGI (reference sequence). This CDR3 has 13 amino acids. This CDR3 is CASTNGGVNEQFF. In DNA, the CDR3 is TGTGCCAGCACCAACGGGGGAGTCAACGAGCAGTTCTTC.

The V gene is TRBV7-3, the J gene TRBJ2-6, with D possibly being TRBD2 (5 bases). Germline CDR1 reads SGHTA; CDR2 reads FQGTGA. Trimming removed 3 bases from V and 9 bases from J, with 12 bases in between. The CDR3 extends over 14 amino acids. The CDR3: CASSFTSGSNVLTF. Here the CDR3 DNA reads TGTGCCAGCAGCTTCACCAGTGGGAGCAACGTCCTGACTTTC.

V and J are TRBV20-1 and TRBJ2-5; 7 bases are shared with TRBD2. The CDR3 is made up of 11 amino acids. Trimming cost V 3 bases and J 5 bases; bases outside gene matches: 0. CDR1 is DFQATT, CDR2 SNEGSKA, per germline (reference sequence). CDR3 protein: CSASGRETQYF. The CDR3 DNA follows: TGCAGTGCTAGCGGGAGGGAGACCCAGTACTTC.

The rearrangement joins TRBV4-1 to TRBJ2-5; 8 bases agree with TRBD2. The germline CDR1 and CDR2 sequences are MGHRA and YSYEKL. Unmatched junction bases numbered 4, after V lost 0 bases and J lost 1 base. The CDR3 runs to 16 residues. CDR3 protein: CASSQEAGGVQETQYF. CDR3 bases: TGCGCCAGCAGCCAAGAAGCCGGGGGGGTCCAAGAGACCCAGTACTTC.

The genes are TRBV11-2 and TRBJ2-2; no definite D call. The CDR3 contains 16 residues. The ends were cut back, 5 bases at V and 0 bases at J, with 13 bases in the middle. Germline CDR1 and CDR2: SGHAT and FQNNGV. The DNA of the CDR3 is TGTGCCAGCAGCCATCCAAGAGGTTCGAACACCGGGGAGCTGTTTTTT. Translating gives CASSHPRGSNTGELFF.

V gene TRBV14 combines with J gene TRBJ1-3, with D unresolved. The germline V gene has CDR1 SGHDN and CDR2 FVKESK. Trimming shortened V by 2 bases and J by 0 bases, and 11 bases separated the two germline ends. CDR3 length equals 16 residues. The DNA for the CDR3 is TGTGCCAGCAGCCAATTAGTTCCGTACTCTGGAAACACCATATATTTT. This translates into CASSQLVPYSGNTIYF.

V gene TRBV4-3 combines with J gene TRBJ2-7; the match to TRBD2 covers 8 bases. J gave up 3 bases and V 1 base, and 5 bases lay outside the gene matches. Germline V gene lookup returns CDR1 LGHNA and CDR2 YSLEER. The CDR3 is 15 amino acids. The CDR3 loop reads CASSQASSGFYEQYF. The DNA for the CDR3 is TGCGCCAGCAGCCAAGCTTCTAGCGGGTTCTACGAGCAGTACTTC.

The chain combines TRBV2 with TRBJ2-7; 7 bases agree with TRBD2. The V segment lost 4 bases and the J segment 7 bases; nucleotides outside the gene matches: 10. Germline CDR1 reads SNHLY; CDR2 reads FYNNEI. The CDR3 spans 14 residues. The CDR3 here is CASSATSRRGEQYF. The CDR3 coding sequence is TGTGCCAGCAGTGCGACTAGCCGGCGAGGGGAGCAGTACTTC.

V is TRBV5-1 and J is TRBJ2-3, with D hard to call. Germline V gene lookup returns CDR1 SGHRS and CDR2 YFSETQ. This CDR3 has 14 amino acids. V was shortened by 5 bases and J by 6 bases, with 16 bases between the two germline ends. CDR3 loop: CASRQGGEADTQYF. The CDR3 coding sequence is TGCGCCAGCAGACAAGGTGGAGAGGCCGATACGCAGTATTTT.

V usage is TRBV19 and J usage is TRBJ2-3; the D gene is possibly TRBD1 (5 bases). The CDR3 has 15 amino acids. Trimming took off 5 bases at V and 0 bases at J, with 12 bases between the two ends. CDR1 and CDR2 from the germline V gene are LNHDA and SQIVND (reference sequence). The CDR3 here is CASSSSGQSTDTQYF. The CDR3 DNA follows: TGTGCCAGTAGTTCCTCAGGGCAGAGCACAGATACGCAGTATTTT.

This rearrangement joins TRBV5-3 to TRBJ1-2; D may be TRBD1 (5 bases). TRBV5-3 is reported as an ORF; its role is uncertain. This CDR3 has 11 residues. V was pared by 1 base and J by 10 bases, with 8 bases between. The CDR3 coding sequence is TGTGCCAGAAGCTTGCAAGGGGTCTACACCTTC. Translation gives CARSLQGVYTF.

This chain links TRBV7-2 with TRBJ2-5; D ambiguous. The germline CDR1 and CDR2 sequences are SGHTA and FQGNSA. Trimming took 5 bases from V and 5 from J, leaving 9 bases between them. The CDR3 spans 12 residues. The CDR3 DNA is TGTGCCAGCAGCGTTAAAGGCGAGACCCAGTACTTC. Residues: CASSVKGETQYF.

This clone has just a few counts. The V gene is TRBV7-2, the J gene TRBJ2-7; no clear D. V was trimmed by 3 bases and J by 1 base, leaving 10 bases between them. The CDR3 is made up of 14 amino acids. Germline assignment: CDR1 SGHTA and CDR2 FQGNSA. CDR3 sequence (DNA): TGTGCCAGCAGCTTCCGGTGGGAATCCTACGAGCAGTACTTC. Its protein is CASSFRWESYEQYF. Full variable domain (outside the CDR3, taken from reference TRBV7-2 and TRBJ2-7): GAGVSQSPSNKVTEKGKDVELRCDPISGHTALYWYRQSLGQGLEFLIYFQGNSAPDKSGLPSDRFSAERTGGSVSTLTIQRTQQEDSAVYLCASSFRWESYEQYFGPGTRLTVT.

The chain employs TRBV19 and TRBJ1-1; TRBD1 matches at 9 bases. The trim removed 3 bases at V and 3 bases at J, leaving 8 bases unmatched. The CDR3 is 16 residues long. Germline CDR1 reads LNHDA; CDR2 reads SQIVND (reference sequence). CDR3 coding DNA: TGTGCCAGTAGTATCCGGGACAGGGTTTGGGACACTGAAGCTTTCTTT. Translation: CASSIRDRVWDTEAFF.

The chain joins TRBV7-2 to TRBJ1-1, with no clear D. Germline CDR1 is SGHTA and CDR2 is FQGNSA. V was clipped by 4 bases and J by 6 bases, with 15 bases between them. The CDR3 loop spans 14 amino acids. Here the CDR3 reads CASSSARGYAEAFF. As DNA, the CDR3 is TGTGCCAGCAGCTCAGCCCGGGGATACGCTGAAGCTTTCTTT. The full variable domain, completed using reference TRBV7-2 and TRBJ1-1, is GAGVSQSPSNKVTEKGKDVELRCDPISGHTALYWYRQSLGQGLEFLIYFQGNSAPDKSGLPSDRFSAERTGGSVSTLTIQRTQQEDSAVYLCASSSARGYAEAFFGQGTRLTVV.

The rearrangement joins TRBV29-1 to TRBJ1-1; no firm D call. The CDR3 runs to 13 residues. Germline V gene sequence: CDR1 SQVTM, CDR2 ANQGSEA. V was shortened by 4 bases and J by 1 base, with 10 bases between the two germline ends. The CDR3 protein is CSVGAGKNTEAFF. As DNA, the CDR3 is TGCAGCGTTGGTGCGGGGAAGAACACTGAAGCTTTCTTT.

This rearrangement joins TRBV18 to TRBJ2-5; 10 bases align to TRBD2. Germline V gives CDR1 KGHSH, CDR2 LQKENI. CDR3 length: 16 amino acids. Trimming took 3 bases from V and 2 from J; bases not matched to a gene: 6. The CDR3 sequence is CASSPLLAGSQETQYF. The DNA for the CDR3 is TGTGCCAGCTCACCCTTACTAGCGGGGAGTCAAGAGACCCAGTACTTC.

Worth noting for this clone: A read error may account for a junction end that differs from germline. V is TRBV29-1 and J is TRBJ2-7; 10 nucleotides match TRBD1. This CDR3 is built from 13 residues. In germline, CDR1 is SQVTM, CDR2 ANQGSEA. The CDR3: CSVEGTGVYEQYF. The CDR3 bases are TGCAGCGTGGAAGGGACAGGGGTCTACGAGCAGTACTTC.

V and J are TRBV7-2 and TRBJ2-5, with a possible D match to TRBD1 (8 bases). The CDR3 has 14 amino acids. Germline CDR1 reads SGHTA; CDR2 reads FQGNSA. V was shortened by 3 bases and J by 5 bases, with 13 bases between the two germline ends. For the CDR3, the DNA is TGTGCCAGCAGCTTCGGACAGGGAGGGGAGACCCAGTACTTC. This gives the protein CASSFGQGGETQYF.

This clone showed up just a few times. The chain uses TRBV6-5 and TRBJ1-2, with TRBD1 as a possible D gene (6 bases). The CDR3 contains 16 residues. Trimming removed 2 bases at V and 2 bases at J, with 15 bases between. Per the germline V gene, CDR1 is MNHEY and CDR2 is SVGAGI. The CDR3: CASSYTPRGGNYGYTF. The CDR3 nucleotides are TGTGCCAGCAGTTACACACCCCGAGGGGGGAACTATGGCTACACCTTC.

The chain links TRBV10-3 to TRBJ2-3, with 9 bases lining up with TRBD2. Trimming removed 6 bases from V and 4 bases from J; junction bases left unmatched: 5. This CDR3 is 14 amino acids long. Germline V gives CDR1 ENHRY, CDR2 SYGVKD. The CDR3: CAIRPGLASDTQYF. Here the CDR3 DNA reads TGTGCCATCAGGCCGGGACTAGCATCAGATACGCAGTATTTT.